The source of this T cell receptor (beta chain) is a study of technical replicates of blood from a handful of donors. Measured with immunoSEQ multiplex PCR; TCRdb has only the in-frame clones, and not every one. The table includes about 74,000 clones, approximately 78% detected once. V was cut by 0 bases and J by 8 bases, with 13 bases left in between. Germline V gene sequence: CDR1 GTSNPN, CDR2 SVGIG (reference sequence). The CDR3 runs 13 residues. This clone came up once. Sequenced material: PBMCs. The V gene is TRBV30, the J gene TRBJ1-2, with a possible D match to TRBD1 (5 bases). The sequence was obtained from a human donor in good health. Some clones in this sample may be carry-over from other donors' samples. The CDR3 DNA sequence: TGTGCCTGGAGTGTCCAGGGCGGGAGGGGCTACACCTTC. Protein sequence: CAWSVQGGRGYTF.